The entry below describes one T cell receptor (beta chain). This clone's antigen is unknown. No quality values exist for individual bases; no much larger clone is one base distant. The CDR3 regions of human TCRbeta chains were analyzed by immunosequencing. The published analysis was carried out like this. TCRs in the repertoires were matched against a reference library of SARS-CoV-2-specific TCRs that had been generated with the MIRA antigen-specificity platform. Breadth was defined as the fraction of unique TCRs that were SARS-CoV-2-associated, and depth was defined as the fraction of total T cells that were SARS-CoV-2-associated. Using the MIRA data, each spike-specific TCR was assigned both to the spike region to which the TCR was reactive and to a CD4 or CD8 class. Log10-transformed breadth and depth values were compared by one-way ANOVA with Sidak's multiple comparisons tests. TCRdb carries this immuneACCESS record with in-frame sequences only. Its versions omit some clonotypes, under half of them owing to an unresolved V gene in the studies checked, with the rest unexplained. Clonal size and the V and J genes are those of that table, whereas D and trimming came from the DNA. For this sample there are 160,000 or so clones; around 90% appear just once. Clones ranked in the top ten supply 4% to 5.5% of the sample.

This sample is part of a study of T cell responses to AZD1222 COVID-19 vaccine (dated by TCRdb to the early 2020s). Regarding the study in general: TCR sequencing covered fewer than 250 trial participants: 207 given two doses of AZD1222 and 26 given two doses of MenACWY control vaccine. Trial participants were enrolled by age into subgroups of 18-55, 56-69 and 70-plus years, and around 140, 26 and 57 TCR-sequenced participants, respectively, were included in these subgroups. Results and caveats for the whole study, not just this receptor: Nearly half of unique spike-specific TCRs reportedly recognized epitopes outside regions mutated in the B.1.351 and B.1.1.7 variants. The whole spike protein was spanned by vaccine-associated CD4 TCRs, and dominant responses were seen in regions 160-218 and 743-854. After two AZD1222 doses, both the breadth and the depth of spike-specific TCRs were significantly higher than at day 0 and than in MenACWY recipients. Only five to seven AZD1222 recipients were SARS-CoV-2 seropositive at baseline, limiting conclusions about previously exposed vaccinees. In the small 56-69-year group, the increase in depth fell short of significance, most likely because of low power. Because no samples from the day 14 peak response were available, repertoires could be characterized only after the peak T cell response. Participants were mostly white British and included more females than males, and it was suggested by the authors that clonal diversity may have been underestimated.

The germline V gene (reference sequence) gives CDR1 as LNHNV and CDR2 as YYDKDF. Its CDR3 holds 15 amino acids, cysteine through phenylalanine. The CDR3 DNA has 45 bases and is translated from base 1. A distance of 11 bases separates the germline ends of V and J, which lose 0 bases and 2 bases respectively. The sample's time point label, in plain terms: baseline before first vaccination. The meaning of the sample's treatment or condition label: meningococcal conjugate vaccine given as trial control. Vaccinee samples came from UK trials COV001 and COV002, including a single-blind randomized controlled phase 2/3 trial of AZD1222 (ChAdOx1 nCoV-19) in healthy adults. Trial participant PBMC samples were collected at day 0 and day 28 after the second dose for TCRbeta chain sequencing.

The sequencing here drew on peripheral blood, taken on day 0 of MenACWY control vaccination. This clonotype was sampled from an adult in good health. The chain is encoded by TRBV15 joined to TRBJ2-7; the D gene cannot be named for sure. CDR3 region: CATSRDLDGTYEQYF. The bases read TGTGCCACCAGCAGAGATCTGGACGGTACCTACGAGCAGTACTTC.